A single T cell receptor beta chain is shown here with its context. The data were produced by immunoSEQ multiplex PCR, yet TCRdb's version contains in-frame clones alone and is incomplete. The profile covers 150,000 to 180,000 clones, with approximately 96% appearing a single time and 5.7% taken by the ten largest. The entry originates in a study of control samples from healthy donors and cancer patients. The receptor comes from a man aged 35-49 years in good health. Source material: blood.

In DNA, the CDR3 is TGTGCCAGCACCCCATTGGGGAGGGTAGGCACCGGGGAGCTGTTTTTT. It specifies CASTPLGRVGTGELFF. V is TRBV28 and J is TRBJ2-2, with 7 bases identical to TRBD2. The junction had 12 bases not matched to a gene; V was cut back by 7 bases and J by 4 bases. CDR3 length: 16 amino acids. Per the germline V gene, CDR1 is MDHEN and CDR2 is SYDVKM.